Given below is one TCR beta chain in context. Trimming removed 2 bases from V and 5 bases from J, with 7 bases in between. The CDR3 covers 13 residues. Germline CDR1 and CDR2: LGHDT and YNNKEL (reference sequence). These data are taken from a study of blood T cell repertoires in COVID-19. For the study at large: Sites in the United States, Italy and Spain provided acute and convalescent COVID-19 samples.

TCRdb's table, derived via immunoSEQ multiplex PCR, lists solely in-frame clones and lacks some. The table shows 45,000 to 75,000 clones, with roughly 88% occurring only once. The chain has TRBV3-1 (or the pseudogene TRBV3-2) and TRBJ2-4; D perhaps matches TRBD1 (5 bases). The sequence derives from a man aged 55 to 70 with acute or convalescent COVID-19. Sequencing input: peripheral blood. CDR3 DNA sequence: TGTGCCAGCAGCCAAACCAGGGAAAACATTCAGTACTTC. Its protein product is CASSQTRENIQYF.